These 30 T cell receptor beta chains came from one sample sequenced in a study of technical replicates of blood from a handful of donors. Clones were sequenced by immunoSEQ multiplex PCR, and TCRdb holds only the in-frame ones, with some missing. The repertoire includes 66,000 or so clones, roughly 90% of them detected once, and 4.6% sits in the top ten. Sequencing was carried out using PBMCs. The receptor set was obtained from a human donor in good health. Some clones in this sample may be carry-over from other donors' samples.

DNA of the CDR3: TGTGCCACCAGCAGATTTCAGGGGAACACTGAAGCTTTCTTT. Encoded protein: CATSRFQGNTEAFF. The rearrangement links TRBV15 to TRBJ1-1, with a possible D match to TRBD1 (5 bases). Germline lookup yields CDR1 LNHNV and CDR2 YYDKDF (reference sequence). CDR3 length equals 14 residues. Deletions cut 2 bases from V and 1 base from J, with 8 bases between.

This chain uses TRBV5-6 with TRBJ2-5; D is unclear. CDR3 size: 15 residues. Deletions cut 4 bases from V and 5 bases from J, with 18 bases between. Germline loops: CDR1 SGHDT, CDR2 YYEEEE. CDR3 DNA: TGTGCCAGCAGCCGCTGGTCCCTCCGGCGGGAGACCCAGTACTTC. Translated: CASSRWSLRRETQYF.

This chain uses TRBV7-2 with TRBJ2-2; possible D gene TRBD1, 6 bases. Trimming pared 4 bases from V and 6 bases from J, leaving 9 bases between. The CDR3 contains 13 residues. Germline CDR1 and CDR2: SGHTA and FQGNSA. CDR3 nucleotides: TGTGCCAGCAGCTCAACAGGGTCCGGGGAGCTGTTTTTT. This gives the protein CASSSTGSGELFF.

V and J are TRBV15 and TRBJ2-7, with D tentatively TRBD1 (5 bases). Germline V CDR1 and CDR2: LNHNV, YYDKDF (reference sequence). The length of the CDR3 is 12 residues. Trimming shortened V by 0 bases and J by 9 bases, and 9 bases separated the two germline ends. The CDR3 is CATSRDQGAQYF. In DNA form, the CDR3 reads TGTGCCACCAGCAGAGACCAGGGCGCGCAGTACTTC.

This clone came up once. The rearrangement joins TRBV5-1 to TRBJ2-2, with a possible D match to TRBD2 (6 bases). V was clipped by 0 bases and J by 5 bases, with 11 bases between them. This CDR3 has 15 amino acids. Per germline, CDR1 SGHRS and CDR2 YFSETQ. DNA of the CDR3: TGCGCCAGCAGCTTGGACGGGGCGGGGACCGGGGAGCTGTTTTTT. Translated, it gives CASSLDGAGTGELFF.

The genes are TRBV5-4 and TRBJ2-3, with 7 nucleotides matching TRBD2. Germline V gene data show CDR1 as SGHNT and CDR2 as YYREEE (reference sequence). The CDR3 loop spans 15 amino acids. Unmatched junction bases numbered 9, after V lost 5 bases and J lost 3 bases. As DNA, the CDR3 is TGTGCCAGCAGTCTTGCCGGGAGGTGGACAGATACGCAGTATTTT. It is translated as CASSLAGRWTDTQYF.

The CDR3, as DNA: TGTGCCCTCCTGGGACGGGAGGGAGGGTACGAGCAGTACTTC. As protein: CALLGREGGYEQYF. The chain combines TRBV30 with TRBJ2-7; the match to TRBD2 covers 8 bases. Germline assignment: CDR1 GTSNPN and CDR2 SVGIG (reference sequence). J was trimmed by 4 bases and V by 8 bases; bases with no gene match: 13. The CDR3 is made up of 14 amino acids.

The V and J genes are TRBV7-9 and TRBJ1-2; a weak D match, TRBD1 (5 bases). The V gene lost 1 base and the J gene lost 8 bases, with 14 bases spanning the gap. The CDR3 is made up of 14 amino acids. Germline V gene sequence: CDR1 SEHNR, CDR2 FQNEAQ (reference sequence). CDR3 bases: TGTGCCAGCAGCTTAGGGGGGGGAATGTTAGGCTACACCTTC. Protein: CASSLGGGMLGYTF.

The V call is TRBV4-2, the J call TRBJ2-7; D gene ambiguous. CDR1 LGHNA and CDR2 YNFKEQ come from the germline V gene. V gave up 0 bases and J gave up 0 bases, with 12 bases separating them. CDR3 length: 16 amino acids. The CDR3 DNA reads TGTGCCAGCAGCCAAGATCTCCAAAGGAGCTCCTACGAGCAGTACTTC. Amino acids: CASSQDLQRSSYEQYF.

The genes are TRBV2 and TRBJ1-1; possibly TRBD1 for D (6 bases). Trimming cost V 6 bases and J 7 bases, with 15 bases left between them. Germline CDR1 and CDR2: SNHLY and FYNNEI. The CDR3 runs 13 residues. As DNA, the CDR3 is TGTGCCAGCAGAGCCCCGGGGGGGCTTGAAGCTTTCTTT. Its protein is CASRAPGGLEAFF.

This clone was observed once. The V and J genes are TRBV11-2 and TRBJ1-2, with D tentatively TRBD1 (5 bases). The germline V and J ends were trimmed by 3 bases and 5 bases, with 10 bases remaining between them. Germline lookup yields CDR1 SGHAT and CDR2 FQNNGV. This CDR3 is 13 amino acids long. The DNA for the CDR3 is TGTGCCAGCAGCTTGACAGTCTCATATGGCTACACCTTC. Encoded protein: CASSLTVSYGYTF.

The chain couples TRBV5-6 to TRBJ1-2; D is possibly TRBD1 (6 bases). Germline V gene lookup returns CDR1 SGHDT and CDR2 YYEEEE. V was trimmed by 0 bases and J by 2 bases, leaving 11 bases between them. There are 15 residues in the CDR3. In nucleotides, the CDR3 is TGTGCCAGCAGCTTGGACAGGGTATTAAACTATGGCTACACCTTC. Translation gives CASSLDRVLNYGYTF.

The chain uses TRBV19 and TRBJ2-1; 10 bases map to TRBD2. CDR1 and CDR2 (germline): LNHDA, SQIVND (reference sequence). The CDR3 runs to 16 residues. V was pared by 5 bases and J by 7 bases, with 11 bases of the junction left unmatched. CDR3 sequence: CASSEIAGGLQNEQFF. The CDR3 DNA follows: TGTGCCAGTAGTGAGATAGCGGGAGGTCTTCAGAATGAGCAGTTCTTC.

This chain connects TRBV7-6 to TRBJ2-7; TRBD2 matches at 10 bases. V gave up 5 bases and J gave up 0 bases; unmatched junction bases: 7. In germline, CDR1 is SGHVS, CDR2 FNYEAQ. The CDR3 has 16 amino acids. Written as DNA, the CDR3 is TGTGCCAGCAGCCTGAGACTAGCGGGCGGCTCCTACGAGCAGTACTTC. Protein: CASSLRLAGGSYEQYF. Variable domain in full (rest from reference TRBV7-6 and TRBJ2-7): GAGVSQSPRYKVTKRGQDVALRCDPISGHVSLYWYRQALGQGPEFLTYFNYEAQQDKSGLPNDRFSAERPEGSISTLTIQRTEQRDSAMYRCASSLRLAGGSYEQYFGPGTRLTVT.

The chain couples TRBV15 to TRBJ1-2, with D hard to call. This CDR3 is built from 13 residues. Per germline, CDR1 LNHNV and CDR2 YYDKDF (reference sequence). With 2 bases removed from V and 5 bases from J, the gap between germline ends came to 9 bases. The CDR3 here is CATSRKSAYGYTF. The CDR3 region has the DNA TGTGCCACCAGCAGAAAGAGCGCATATGGCTACACCTTC.

There are a few counts of this clone. The genes are TRBV2 and TRBJ1-2; 7 positions agree with TRBD1. After removal of 4 bases from V and 14 bases from J, the junction contained 10 bases not matched to a gene. The germline V gene encodes CDR1 SNHLY and CDR2 FYNNEI. The CDR3 is made up of 12 amino acids. The CDR3 is CASSVKGTANTF. The CDR3, as DNA: TGTGCCAGCAGTGTGAAGGGGACAGCAAATACCTTC.

The genes are TRBV7-2 and TRBJ2-5; maybe TRBD1 (6 bases). V lost 5 bases, J lost 7 bases, and 23 bases lay in between. The CDR3 is 16 amino acids. Germline CDR1 SGHTA, CDR2 FQGNSA. The CDR3 nucleotides read TGTGCCAGCAGCCCAACTACGACAGGTCCGTCGGGGACCCAGTACTTC. Encoded protein: CASSPTTTGPSGTQYF.

The rearrangement joins TRBV7-9 to TRBJ2-2, with D perhaps TRBD2 (6 bases). The V and J ends lost 1 base and 3 bases respectively, with 9 bases between them. The CDR3 covers 15 residues. The germline V gene encodes CDR1 SEHNR and CDR2 FQNEAQ (reference sequence). CDR3 in amino acids: CASSLGGVYTGELFF. The CDR3 DNA follows: TGTGCCAGCAGCTTAGGGGGGGTTTACACCGGGGAGCTGTTTTTT.

This chain connects TRBV9 to TRBJ2-7, with D possibly TRBD1 on 6 matching bases. Between the trimmed V and J ends, which lost 2 bases and 4 bases, there was a span of 13 bases. Looked up from germline, CDR1 is SGDLS and CDR2 is YYNGEE. CDR3 length equals 14 residues. The CDR3 sequence is CASSVGLGAYEQYF. DNA for the CDR3: TGTGCCAGCAGCGTGGGATTGGGGGCTTACGAGCAGTACTTC.

The count of this clone is one. This chain connects TRBV5-1 to TRBJ2-5, with a weak D call TRBD1 (7 bases). Trimming removed 1 base from V and 5 bases from J, with 18 bases in between. The germline gives CDR1 SGHRS, CDR2 YFSETQ. The CDR3 has 16 amino acids. The CDR3 protein is CASSLPTGTAGETQYF. Here the CDR3 DNA reads TGCGCCAGCAGCTTGCCCACCGGGACAGCGGGTGAGACCCAGTACTTC.

V gene TRBV19 combines with J gene TRBJ2-4; 11 bases are a match to TRBD1. V shed 1 base, J shed 7 bases, and the junction held 3 bases outside the gene matches. The CDR3 loop spans 15 amino acids. The germline CDR1 and CDR2 sequences are LNHDA and SQIVND (reference sequence). CDR3 loop: CASSIVDRGRNIQYF. The DNA of the CDR3 is TGTGCCAGTAGTATAGTGGACAGGGGGCGGAACATTCAGTACTTC.

The rearrangement joins TRBV9 to TRBJ2-7; D remains ambiguous. CDR3 length: 13 amino acids. Germline CDR1 SGDLS, CDR2 YYNGEE. The ends were cut back, 2 bases at V and 3 bases at J, with 9 bases in the middle. This chain's CDR3 is CASSVSPVYEQYF. CDR3 sequence (DNA): TGTGCCAGCAGCGTTAGTCCTGTCTACGAGCAGTACTTC. The variable domain in full, with the rest retrieved from reference TRBV9 and TRBJ2-7, is DSGVTQTPKHLITATGQRVTLRCSPRSGDLSVYWYQQSLDQGLQFLIQYYNGEERAKGNILERFSAQQFPDLHSELNLSSLELGDSALYFCASSVSPVYEQYFGPGTRLTVT.

The gene calls are TRBV7-9 and TRBJ2-1; 10 bases map to TRBD2. The V and J ends lost 5 bases and 7 bases, in that order; junction bases with no gene match: 8. The CDR3 has 15 residues. Germline assignment: CDR1 SEHNR and CDR2 FQNEAQ (reference sequence). The DNA for the CDR3 is TGTGCCAGCAGCCCATCCTGGACTAGCGGTAATGAGCAGTTCTTC. Its protein is CASSPSWTSGNEQFF.

The chain's CDR3 is CASRTDREKYYGYTF. CDR3 coding DNA: TGTGCCAGCAGAACGGACAGGGAAAAATACTATGGCTACACCTTC. The chain uses TRBV6-1 and TRBJ1-2; TRBD1 aligns across 8 bases. Trimming removed 6 bases from V and 3 bases from J; junction bases left unmatched: 9. Germline CDR1 reads MNHNS; CDR2 reads SASEGT. The CDR3 covers 15 residues.

A single count supports this clone. The chain employs TRBV9 and TRBJ2-2; 7 bases are a match to TRBD1. J was trimmed by 0 bases and V by 7 bases; bases with no gene match: 6. Germline V gene data show CDR1 as SGDLS and CDR2 as YYNGEE. The CDR3 is made up of 15 amino acids. The CDR3 loop is CASSRQGTNTGELFF. CDR3 nucleotide sequence: TGTGCCAGCTCACGACAGGGCACGAACACCGGGGAGCTGTTTTTT.

The V and J genes are TRBV5-4 and TRBJ1-2; 12 bases match TRBD1. The CDR3 is made up of 14 amino acids. Per germline, CDR1 SGHNT and CDR2 YYREEE (reference sequence). Trimming at V came to 5 bases and at J to 7 bases, leaving 6 bases not matched to a gene. CDR3 in amino acids: CASRPGQGAFGYTF. The CDR3 DNA reads TGTGCCAGCAGACCGGGACAGGGGGCTTTTGGCTACACCTTC.

This sequence joins TRBV6-1 and TRBJ2-7, with 8 bases aligning to TRBD2. The V gene end was trimmed by 5 bases and the J gene end by 1 base; junction bases not matched to a gene: 7. CDR1 and CDR2 (germline): MNHNS, SASEGT. The CDR3 totals 15 residues. The chain's CDR3 is CASSQGLGGSYEQYF. The DNA of the CDR3 is TGTGCCAGCAGTCAGGGACTAGGGGGATCCTACGAGCAGTACTTC.

The chain links TRBV6-1 to TRBJ1-1; 7 positions match TRBD1. V was clipped by 9 bases and J by 5 bases; unmatched bases: 9. This CDR3 has 13 residues. CDR1 is MNHNS and CDR2 is SASEGT in the germline V gene. The CDR3 sequence: CARRQGGVTEAFF. The CDR3 DNA reads as TGTGCCAGAAGACAGGGAGGTGTAACTGAAGCTTTCTTT.

This chain joins TRBV30 and TRBJ2-7; maybe TRBD2 (6 bases). The V gene's germline CDR1 is GTSNPN and CDR2 SVGIG (reference sequence). The length of the CDR3 is 14 residues. Trimming shortened V by 5 bases and J by 6 bases, and 20 bases separated the two germline ends. In nucleotides, the CDR3 is TGTGCCTGGGCCGATGGGGGGAGTCATTCCGAGCAGTACTTC. It codes for CAWADGGSHSEQYF.

The CDR3 DNA follows: TGCGCCAGCAGCCAAGGCGTAGCTACTAACTATGGCTACACCTTC. This sequence encodes CASSQGVATNYGYTF. The rearrangement uses TRBV4-3 and TRBJ1-2; D uncertain. V shed 1 base and J shed 0 bases, with 9 bases lying between them. The germline CDR1 and CDR2 sequences are LGHNA and YSLEER. The CDR3 spans 15 residues.